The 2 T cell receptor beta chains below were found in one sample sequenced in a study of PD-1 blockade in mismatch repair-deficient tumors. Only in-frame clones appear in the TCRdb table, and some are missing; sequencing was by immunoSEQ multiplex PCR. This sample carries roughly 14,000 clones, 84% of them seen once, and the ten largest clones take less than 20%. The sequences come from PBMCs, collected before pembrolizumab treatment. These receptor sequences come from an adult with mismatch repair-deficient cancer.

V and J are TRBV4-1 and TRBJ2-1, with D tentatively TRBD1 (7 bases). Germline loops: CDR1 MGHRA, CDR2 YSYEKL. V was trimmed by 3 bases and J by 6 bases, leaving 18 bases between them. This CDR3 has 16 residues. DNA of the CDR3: TGCGCCAGCAGCCAGCTGACAGGGAGGTACGGCAATGAGCAGTTCTTC. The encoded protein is CASSQLTGRYGNEQFF.

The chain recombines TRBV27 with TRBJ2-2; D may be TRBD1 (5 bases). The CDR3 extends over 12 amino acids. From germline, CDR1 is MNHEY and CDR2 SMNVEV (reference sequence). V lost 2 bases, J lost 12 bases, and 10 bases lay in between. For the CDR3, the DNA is TGTGCCAGCAGTTTAGGGGCGAACCAGCTGTTTTTT. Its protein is CASSLGANQLFF.